Listed below are T cell receptor beta chains from one sample, sequenced in a study of shared clonotypes between healthy human individuals. Assay used: immunoSEQ multiplex PCR; TCRdb lists only in-frame clones, some missing. The table has about 590,000 clones, roughly 95% seen once; the top ten hold 0.09% to 0.13%. The sample consisted of naive CD8+ T cells sorted from blood. All receptors derive from a woman under 40 in good health. CDR3s include the opening cysteine and the closing phenylalanine or tryptophan. The order of the fields is D gene, J gene, clone size, V gene, CDR3 protein, CDR3 DNA. D genes are given only for firm matches. Size values are once, few and many counts, or a class for expanded clones, and some rows have none.

NA,TRBJ2-7,once,TRBV2,CASSEGLTGEYYEQYF,TGTGCCAGCAGTGAGGGGTTGACAGGAGAGTACTACGAGCAGTACTTC
NA,TRBJ1-5,once,TRBV19,CASSETPIEQGAGSQPQHF,TGTGCCAGTAGTGAAACGCCCATTGAACAGGGAGCGGGGAGTCAGCCCCAGCATTTT
NA,TRBJ2-7,NA,TRBV7-3,CASSPSPGHEQYF,TGTGCCAGCAGCCCGAGCCCAGGCCACGAGCAGTACTTC
NA,TRBJ1-2,NA,TRBV21-1,CASSKAGISYGYTF,TGTGCCAGCAGCAAGGCCGGGATCAGCTATGGCTACACCTTC
TRBD1,TRBJ2-1,NA,TRBV10-3,CAISGRDSYNEQFF,TGTGCCATCAGTGGCCGGGACAGTTACAATGAGCAGTTCTTC
TRBD1,TRBJ1-1,NA,TRBV6-5,CASSPGQHLTEAFF,TGTGCCAGCAGTCCGGGACAGCACCTCACTGAAGCTTTCTTT
NA,TRBJ1-1,NA,TRBV21-1,CASSTRCWVWRSRNTEAFF,TGTGCCAGCAGCACCCGATGCTGGGTGTGGAGAAGCCGGAACACTGAAGCTTTCTTT
NA,TRBJ1-2,NA,TRBV7-9,CASSSEGPKGGGYTF,TGTGCCAGCAGCTCGGAAGGTCCCAAAGGAGGTGGCTACACCTTC
NA,TRBJ1-1,NA,TRBV28,CASSLRRGRDIANTEAFF,TGTGCCAGCAGTTTGAGGCGGGGGAGAGATATCGCTAACACTGAAGCTTTCTTT
TRBD2,TRBJ2-1,NA,TRBV14,CASSHPLLAGGWNEQFF,TGTGCCAGCAGCCACCCACTTCTAGCGGGAGGGTGGAATGAGCAGTTCTTC
NA,TRBJ2-1,NA,TRBV19,CASSTRYGTPEQFF,TGTGCCAGTAGTACGCGTTACGGGACTCCCGAGCAGTTCTTC
NA,TRBJ1-4,NA,TRBV28,CASSLRFEKLFF,TGTGCCAGCAGTTTAAGATTTGAAAAACTGTTTTTT
TRBD1,TRBJ1-5,NA,TRBV5-8,CASGDRPGTESNQPQHF,TGTGCCAGCGGGGACCGCCCCGGGACAGAGAGCAATCAGCCCCAGCATTTT
TRBD1,TRBJ2-1,NA,TRBV28,CASSQGGGYNEQFF,TGTGCCAGCAGTCAAGGGGGCGGATACAATGAGCAGTTCTTC
NA,TRBJ2-2,NA,TRBV5-4,CASSWNTGELFF,TGTGCCAGCAGCTGGAACACCGGGGAGCTGTTTTTT
NA,TRBJ2-5,NA,TRBV2,CASLGWGGETQYF,TGTGCCAGCCTGGGATGGGGAGGAGAGACCCAGTACTTC
NA,TRBJ1-4,NA,TRBV7-8,CASSKRRNGEKLFF,TGTGCCAGCAGCAAAAGACGGAACGGTGAAAAACTGTTTTTT
TRBD1,TRBJ2-1,NA,TRBV27,CASSLLGTGWNEQFF,TGTGCCAGCAGTTTATTAGGGACAGGGTGGAATGAGCAGTTCTTC
NA,TRBJ2-5,NA,TRBV2,CASSEMSGAPQETQYF,TGTGCCAGCAGTGAAATGTCGGGAGCGCCCCAAGAGACCCAGTACTTC
NA,TRBJ1-1,NA,TRBV7-8,CASSLENRDRAEAFF,TGTGCCAGCAGCTTAGAGAACAGGGATCGGGCTGAAGCTTTCTTT
TRBD2,TRBJ2-7,NA,TRBV2,CASSVGLAGGPPEQYF,TGTGCCAGCAGTGTTGGACTAGCGGGAGGGCCACCCGAGCAGTACTTC
TRBD2,TRBJ2-5,NA,TRBV10-2,CASSEDGLSGRIQETQYF,TGCGCCAGCAGTGAAGATGGACTTAGCGGGAGGATTCAAGAGACCCAGTACTTC
NA,TRBJ1-1,NA,TRBV18,CASSPVGRYMNTEAFF,TGTGCCAGCTCACCGGTGGGGCGATATATGAACACTGAAGCTTTCTTT
TRBD1,TRBJ2-1,NA,TRBV19,CASSIAGVEVTGGLYNEQFF,TGTGCCAGTAGTATAGCGGGAGTGGAAGTCACAGGGGGCTTGTACAATGAGCAGTTCTTC
NA,TRBJ2-7,NA,TRBV9,CASSVGRELAYEQYF,TGTGCCAGCAGCGTCGGACGGGAGTTAGCCTACGAGCAGTACTTC
TRBD2,TRBJ2-1,NA,TRBV27,CASSTGTSGRDEQFF,TGTGCCAGCAGTACCGGGACTAGCGGGAGGGATGAGCAGTTCTTC
NA,TRBJ2-1,NA,TRBV5-6,CASSSGRINEQFF,TGTGCCAGCAGCTCGGGGCGAATCAATGAGCAGTTCTTC
NA,TRBJ2-3,NA,TRBV10-3,CAISESGRSSTDTQYF,TGTGCCATCAGTGAGTCTGGGCGGAGTAGCACAGATACGCAGTATTTT
NA,TRBJ1-4,NA,TRBV27,CASSLAPINEKLFF,TGTGCCAGCAGTTTAGCACCTATTAATGAAAAACTGTTTTTT
NA,TRBJ2-6,NA,TRBV7-3,CASSLNPGFGANVLTF,TGTGCCAGCAGCTTAAACCCCGGGTTTGGGGCCAACGTCCTGACTTTC
TRBD1,TRBJ1-3,few,TRBV28,CASSRGQEETSGNTIYF,TGTGCCAGCAGTAGGGGACAGGAAGAGACCTCTGGAAACACCATATATTTT
NA,TRBJ2-3,NA,TRBV2,CASRGPYTDTQYF,TGTGCCAGCAGAGGCCCATACACAGATACGCAGTATTTT
TRBD1,TRBJ2-2,NA,TRBV27,CASRLGQRSTGELFF,TGTGCCAGCAGACTGGGACAGAGATCCACCGGGGAGCTGTTTTTT
NA,TRBJ1-5,once,TRBV11-3,CASSPPGSNQPQHF,TGTGCCAGCAGCCCCCCAGGGAGCAATCAGCCCCAGCATTTT
NA,TRBJ2-7,NA,TRBV29-1,CSVEDGTYEQYF,TGCAGCGTTGAAGATGGAACCTACGAGCAGTACTTC
NA,TRBJ2-7,NA,TRBV5-6,CASTYRDKPIYEQYF,TGTGCCAGCACCTACCGGGACAAACCTATCTACGAGCAGTACTTC
NA,TRBJ1-1,NA,TRBV2,CASRTQAFF,TGTGCCAGCAGGACACAAGCTTTCTTT
NA,TRBJ1-6,NA,TRBV6-5,CASSNGQGRSPLHF,TGTGCCAGCAGCAACGGGCAGGGGAGGTCACCCCTCCACTTT
NA,TRBJ2-1,once,TRBV7-9,CASSSLVSSYNEQFF,TGTGCCAGCAGCTCACTAGTTTCCTCCTACAATGAGCAGTTCTTC
TRBD1,TRBJ2-5,NA,TRBV4-2,CASSQSTGDQETQYF,TGTGCCAGCAGCCAATCTACAGGGGACCAAGAGACCCAGTACTTC
TRBD2,TRBJ2-1,NA,TRBV12-5,CASAPTSGRIEQFF,TGTGCTAGTGCCCCGACTAGCGGGAGAATTGAGCAGTTCTTC
TRBD2,TRBJ2-7,NA,TRBV27,CASAGLAGAEQYF,TGTGCCAGCGCGGGACTAGCGGGAGCTGAGCAGTACTTC
NA,TRBJ2-4,NA,TRBV6-5,CASRGMSGNGNIQYF,TGTGCCAGCAGGGGGATGTCCGGTAATGGAAACATTCAGTACTTC